This section outlines one TCR beta chain sequence together with its context. Its antigen remains unknown. The germline CDR1 and CDR2 sequences are MDHEN and SYDVKM. The CDR3 sequence is 16 residues long. The germline V and J ends were trimmed by 3 bases and 8 bases, with 19 bases remaining between them. The data were obtained in a study of cytomegalovirus exposure and HLA in healthy donors. At the level of the study: Earlier findings included nearly 120 million unique TCR beta sequences obtained from about 180 million T cells.

Both 60 Vbeta primers and 13 Jbeta primers went into the PCR. Using immunoSEQ multiplex PCR, the repertoire was profiled, and TCRdb retains in-frame clones only, with some absent. The repertoire consists of 150,000 to 200,000 clones, with more than 70% occurring once and the leading ten covering roughly 7.8%. The study's findings and limits: When analyzed later, the rates of TCR association showed variation by HLA locus, with DRB1 the most and HLA-C the fewest.

Sequences were obtained from PBMCs. V usage is TRBV28 and J usage is TRBJ2-2; D possibly corresponds to TRBD1 (6 bases). This clonotype originated in a middle-aged woman in good health and CMV-seropositive. CDR3 sequence reads: CASSLPPSGASGELFF. The CDR3 bases are TGTGCCAGCAGTTTGCCTCCCTCAGGGGCCAGTGGGGAGCTGTTTTTT.